This TCR beta chain comes out of a study of blood T cells in healthy people across ages. On the study more broadly: With template switching, about one barcoded beta molecule was captured per two T cells.

The study recruited healthy Caucasian donors from Russia who were aged about 6 to 90. The germline gives CDR1 SEHNR, CDR2 FQNEAQ (reference sequence). The CDR3 has 16 amino acids. V lost 3 bases, J lost 0 bases, and 8 bases stayed unmatched. The authors ran a second PCR of 7 to 11 cycles using a sample-barcoded 5' primer and a J-beta primer mix. From the 5' RACE reads, TCRdb called clonotypes with MiXCR, one entry per CDR3 protein. The data show about 1.6 million distinct CDR3 sequences, 30% to 40% seen once. This clonotype turned up a few times. The target antigen is unknown. Study-wide findings and caveats: A conclusive naive versus antigen-experienced comparison was prevented by the unsorted PBMCs.

The chain employs TRBV7-9 and TRBJ2-7; 7 nucleotides align to TRBD1. The origin of this receptor is a woman aged 30 to 39 in good health. Sequencing input: blood. The CDR3, as DNA: TGTGCCAGCAGCTTCCTAGGGACAGCCTCCTCCTACGAGCAGTACTTC. It is translated as CASSFLGTASSYEQYF.